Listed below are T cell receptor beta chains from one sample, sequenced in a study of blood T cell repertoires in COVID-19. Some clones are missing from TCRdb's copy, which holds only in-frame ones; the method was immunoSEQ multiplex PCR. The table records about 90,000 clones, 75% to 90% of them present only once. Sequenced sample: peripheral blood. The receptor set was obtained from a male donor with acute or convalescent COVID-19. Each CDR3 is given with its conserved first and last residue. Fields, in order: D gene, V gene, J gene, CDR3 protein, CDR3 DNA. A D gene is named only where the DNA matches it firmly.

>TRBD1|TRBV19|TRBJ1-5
CASRPGTDGQPQHF
TGTGCCAGTAGGCCCGGGACAGATGGTCAGCCCCAGCATTTT
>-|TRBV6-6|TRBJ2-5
CASSNRGQETQYF
TGTGCCAGCAGCAATAGGGGCCAAGAGACCCAGTACTTC
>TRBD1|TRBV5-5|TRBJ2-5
CASSTWGQQETQYF
TGTGCCAGCAGCACCTGGGGACAGCAAGAGACCCAGTACTTC
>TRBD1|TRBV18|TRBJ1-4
CASSPNTGTGAEKLFF
TGTGCCAGCTCACCGAACACCGGGACAGGGGCTGAAAAACTGTTTTTT
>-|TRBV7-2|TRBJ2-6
CASSLVGTSGANVLTF
TGTGCCAGCAGCCTAGTAGGGACATCTGGGGCCAACGTCCTGACTTTC
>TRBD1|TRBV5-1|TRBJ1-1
CASSSGQGFTEAFF
TGCGCCAGCAGCTCCGGACAGGGTTTTACTGAAGCTTTCTTT
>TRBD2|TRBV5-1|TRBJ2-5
CASSWEGRVEETQYF
TGCGCCAGCAGCTGGGAGGGCAGGGTGGAAGAGACCCAGTACTTC
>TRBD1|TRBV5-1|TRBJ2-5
CASSFGDSSQETQYF
TGCGCCAGCAGCTTCGGGGACAGCTCCCAAGAGACCCAGTACTTC
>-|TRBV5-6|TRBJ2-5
CASSFTGWQTQYF
TGTGCCAGCAGCTTTACAGGGTGGCAGACCCAGTACTTC
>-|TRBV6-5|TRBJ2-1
CASTKEGTGGEQFF
TGTGCCAGCACCAAGGAGGGGACGGGCGGTGAGCAGTTCTTC